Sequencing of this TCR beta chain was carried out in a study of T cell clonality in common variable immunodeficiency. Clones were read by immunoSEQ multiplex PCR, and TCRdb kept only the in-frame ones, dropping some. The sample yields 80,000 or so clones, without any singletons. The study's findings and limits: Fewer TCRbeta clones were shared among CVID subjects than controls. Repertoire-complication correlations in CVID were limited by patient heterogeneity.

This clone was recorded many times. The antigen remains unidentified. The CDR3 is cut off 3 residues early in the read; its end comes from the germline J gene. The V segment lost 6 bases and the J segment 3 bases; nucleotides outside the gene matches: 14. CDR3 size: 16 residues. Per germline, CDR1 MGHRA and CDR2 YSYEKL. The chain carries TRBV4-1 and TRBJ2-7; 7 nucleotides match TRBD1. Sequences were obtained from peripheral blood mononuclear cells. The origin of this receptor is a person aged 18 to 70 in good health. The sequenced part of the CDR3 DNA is TGCGCCAGCAGGGTCGCCCGACAGGGTTTGGACTACGAG. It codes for CASRVARQGLDYE. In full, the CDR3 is CASRVARQGLDYEQYF.